This entry describes one TCR beta chain. It has no known antigen specificity. The cohort comprised approximately 700 healthy bone marrow donors. All cohort members were sampled while nominally healthy, although unrecorded immune exposures were likely present. The donor was CMV seropositive and belonged to the group of 250 to 300 seropositive cohort members. A peripheral blood sample was provided by each donor, and peripheral blood mononuclear cells were used for TCR beta sequencing. The Qiagen DNeasy Blood Extraction Kit was used to extract genomic DNA from the blood cell samples. Library preparation employed the immunoSEQ multiplex PCR assay. The multiplex PCR relied on a mix of 60 forward primers for TCR Vbeta segments and 13 reverse primers for TCR Jbeta segments. A multiplex PCR assay on genomic DNA amplified the CDR3 region of rearranged TCR beta genes. The amplified TCR beta libraries were sequenced on the Illumina HiSeq System as 87-base-pair reads. As for how the authors treated the data: A later analysis tallied 75 million to 95 million unique TCR beta chains across the 600 to 700 repertoires, and around 10 million of those chains were shared by two or more donors. Raw reads were error-corrected and collapsed into unique sequences by a nearest-neighbor algorithm in which closely related sequences were merged to remove PCR and sequencing errors. To assign V, D and J gene segments, CDR3 sequences were aligned to IMGT reference sequences. For a sequence to be retained, a match of at least six nucleotides to both a V gene segment and a J gene segment was required. A rearrangement counted as productive if the CDR3 had no stop codons and remained in frame with V and J, and every other rearrangement counted as non-productive. Following IMGT convention, CDR3 was defined as the stretch from the second conserved V-encoded cysteine to the conserved J-encoded phenylalanine. The earlier analysis of about 530 of the donors excluded any sequence lacking an unambiguous match to a single V gene segment. In an earlier analysis of 500 to 750 of the donors, V segments were called functional above 56.7% productive rearrangements and were called segregating when the between-donor standard deviation exceeded 5%. A statistical classification framework was developed to diagnose cytomegalovirus status using the catalog of TCR beta chain sequences. V and J gene assignment, in a later analysis, came from comparing TCR nucleotide sequences with IMGT/GENE-DB human TR gene sequences. In a later analysis, CDR3 sequences and most-parsimonious VDJ recombination scenarios were assigned using the TCRdist pipeline. A later analysis defined each TCR beta chain by its CDR3 amino acid sequence plus V-gene family, and excluded reads lacking a unique V-gene family. A later analysis removed nearly 600 highly shared, low-generation-probability nucleotide sequences to deal with suspected cross-contamination and a sequencing artifact. In a later analysis, a clonal expansion index was calculated for each public chain from normalized within-repertoire ranks of inferred template counts. Generation probabilities in a later analysis came from a VDJ recombination model fitted to out-of-frame rearrangements, and those results were checked against IGoR. Hypergeometric tests were used in a later analysis to score TCR-TCR, TCR-HLA and TCR-CMV co-occurrence, with a repertoire-size bias correction applied to the TCR pairs. To estimate false discovery rates, a later analysis permuted the HLA or CMV assignments 20 times. A later analysis grouped co-occurring TCRs with DBSCAN, adding TCRdist sequence similarity when clustering within HLA-allele-positive subsets. For co-occurrence clustering, repertoires with fewer than 30,000 or more than 120,000 public chains were excluded, along with four to six repertoires with anomalous nucleotide sharing. TCRdb retrieved this table from immuneACCESS and kept in-frame rearrangements only. Not all clones are present; in checked studies, unresolved V genes account for under half, and no reason is known for the remainder. V and J calls and clone size come straight from that table; D and trimming were deduced from the DNA. This sample's listing comprises roughly 72,000 clones. The ten largest account for around 4% of the sample.

The data stem from a study of cytomegalovirus exposure and HLA in healthy donors (dated by TCRdb to about 2017). With regard to the full study: An earlier analysis of roughly 500 of the donors reported about 250 Gb of sequence data and roughly 110 million unique TCR beta sequences from roughly 200 million T cells. An early release that covered about 600 HLA-typed donors contained approximately 300 gigabases of sequencing data and about 84 million unique TCR sequences. Of the roughly 400 genotyped donors, 81% were placed in the genetic ancestry cluster associated with self-reported Caucasian donors. The study aimed to test whether signatures of past pathogen exposure could be identified by cataloging public T cell receptors. Using immunosequencing, the study profiled T cell repertoires from 666 subjects and related those repertoires to cytomegalovirus serostatus. A separate validation cohort of 100 to 150 different subjects was used in addition to the roughly 670-subject first cohort. To predict cytomegalovirus infection status, the study brought together high-throughput TCR immunosequencing, statistical association of individual TCRs with disease status, and machine learning. In a later analysis, previously published TCR beta repertoires from more than 500 donors were re-analyzed and high-resolution HLA genotyping was added so that TCR occurrence patterns could be studied. The later analysis used no new phenotypic data to find candidate immune exposures, relying instead on TCR beta sequences and their occurrence across donors. In an earlier analysis of roughly 600 of the donors, high-throughput TCR beta sequencing was used to judge whether each TCR beta V gene segment behaved as functional or pseudogenic. Donor age, sex, ethnicity and CMV serostatus were collected together with the repertoire data. A later genetic analysis used genome-wide SNP genotypes for about 55% of the 666 donors, treating that subset as a discovery cohort. Every repertoire in the discovery cohort had been generated on one and the same sequencing platform. HLA typing covered class I and class II loci at four-digit resolution. The number of typed donors differed by locus: about 620-640 for A, B, C, DRB1 and DQB1; approximately 520 for DQA1; about 600 for DPA1; and roughly 470 for DPB1. Because of strong linkage in the cohort, roughly five DR-DQ haplotypes were treated as single units for association and clustering. Among about 400 genotyped donors of the cohort, an average of approximately 240,000 unique TCR beta nucleotide sequences was sequenced per donor, of which roughly 17% were non-productive. Broader findings and caveats from the paper: In both the original and validation cohorts, the classifier was reported to diagnose cytomegalovirus status with high specificity and sensitivity. The authors suggested that the approach could potentially be extended to other disease states and immunological phenotypes. In a later analysis, TCR association rates were found to vary across HLA loci, with the most associated TCRs seen for DRB1 alleles and the fewest for HLA-C alleles. Compared with equally common non-associated chains, HLA-associated TCR beta chains in a later analysis were more clonally expanded and had lower generation probabilities. About 17 rarely observed V segments, including chromosome 9 orphons, were excluded from the earlier analysis of approximately 500 of the donors because counts were too low. Specific HLA alleles were associated with roughly 17,000 TCR beta sequences at a false discovery rate of 0.05 in a later analysis. The 87-base-pair reads could not distinguish some IMGT-functional V segments, including TRBV6-2 and TRBV6-3, so those segments were excluded. The study listed 150 to 200 TCR beta chains as associated with cytomegalovirus. A further reported finding was that TCR beta sequences accurately predicted the HLA-A and HLA-B alleles for most subjects in the first cohort. For the cohort, immune exposure information was limited to CMV serostatus. A later analysis reported that several top co-occurrence clusters appeared linked to parvovirus B19, influenza, CMV and Epstein-Barr virus. While some public TCRs were present in many individuals, most TCR sequences turned up only very rarely across donors. Strong co-occurrence of HLA alleles, especially DR and DQ, made assigning TCR associations to individual alleles difficult. An association between a missense DCLRE1C variant and V-gene and J-gene trimming of TCR beta chains was found in a later genetic analysis and replicated in an independent cohort. Because HLA typing was unavailable for some donors at each locus, only the typed subset was used in association tests. Presence/absence analyses assumed roughly uniform sequencing depth across donors, an assumption that may not hold. Linkage disequilibrium might explain the correlated functional status among segregating V segments, but an unknown experimental factor could not be excluded. Broadly in line with IMGT annotations, most TCR beta V segments showed up in productive rearrangements about 87% or about 30% of the time in an earlier analysis of 587 of the donors. Only TCR beta chains were sequenced in this cohort, and the absence of alpha or paired-chain data limited detectable features. In a later genetic analysis, fewer N-insertions in productive TCRs were reported among donors in an Asian-associated ancestry cluster than the approximately 670-donor mean. A later analysis found that most CMV-associated TCR beta chains appeared HLA-restricted, with HLA associations seemingly driven largely by CMV exposure. In vitro tests confirmed that three of the cytomegalovirus-associated TCR beta chains recognize cytomegalovirus antigens. A cluster of highly shared sequence variants was judged likely to represent a technical artifact of the sequencing pipeline.

Via the germline V gene (reference sequence), CDR1 is SEHNR and CDR2 FQNEAQ. Germline trimming: 4 bases from V, 3 bases from J; junction bases outside gene matches: 8. The CDR3 has 15 amino acids, counting the end cysteine and phenylalanine. This entry keeps only the CDR3 DNA: 45 bases, framed from base 1. The source of this sequence is a man aged 18 to 29 in good health and CMV-seropositive. The chain was built from TRBV7-9 and TRBJ2-7; 8 central nucleotides agree with TRBD1. The sample was PBMCs. The CDR3 amino acid sequence is: CASSSDRGPIYEQYF. The DNA sequence follows: TGTGCCAGCAGCTCAGACAGGGGTCCAATCTACGAGCAGTACTTC.